The clone carrying this TCR beta chain was counted only a few times. The sample comes from a study of patients and donors after allogeneic stem cell transplantation. Germline-derived CDR1 and CDR2 are SGHKS and YYEKEE (reference sequence). This CDR3 contains 15 residues. V was shortened by 4 bases and J by 4 bases, with 17 bases between the two germline ends. TCRdb fed the RT-PCR reads into MiXCR, producing one record per CDR3 protein. Among 150,000 to 200,000 distinct CDR3 sequences listed, over 25% were seen once. This chain links TRBV5-5 with TRBJ1-2; no firm D call. Sequencing was done on a sample of blood, either unsorted or a sorted T cell fraction (not recorded which). This receptor was taken from a human donor who was either an allogeneic HSCT recipient or a stem cell or donor lymphocyte infusion donor (not recorded which). It is not recorded whose cells these are; they may come from a transplant donor. In DNA form, the CDR3 reads TGTGCCAGCAGCCCGTACGAAACTAGTGCCTATGGCTACACCTTC. Translating it yields CASSPYETSAYGYTF.